The source of this T cell receptor (beta chain) is a study of control samples from healthy donors and cancer patients (TCRdb year 2020). The junction shows trimming of 2 bases on V and 3 bases on J, and the gene matches do not reach 8 bases of it. According to the germline V gene, CDR1 reads SGDLS and CDR2 reads YYNGEE. The CDR3 spans 18 residues, from the cysteine through the phenylalanine. This entry keeps only the CDR3 DNA: 54 bases, framed from base 1. Library construction relied on the immunoSEQ multiplex PCR assay. TCRdb holds this immuneACCESS table with in-frame rearrangements only. Some clones are missing; in checked studies, unresolved V genes explain under half, and the rest has no known cause. The sample has about 130,000 clones on record, around 96% of them singletons. Of the sample, around 3.6% is held by the ten largest clones. About this clone: No antigen is known for it. Base-call qualities are not available, and no considerably larger clone is one nucleotide away.

The sequencing sample was made of blood. The receptor's source is a man aged 25 to 40 in good health. The receptor chain draws on TRBV9 and TRBJ2-2; TRBD2 matches 12 bases in the middle. The nucleotides read TGTGCCAGCAGCGTGACTAGCGGGGGCCCCAGCCACACCGGGGAGCTGTTTTTT. It specifies CASSVTSGGPSHTGELFF.